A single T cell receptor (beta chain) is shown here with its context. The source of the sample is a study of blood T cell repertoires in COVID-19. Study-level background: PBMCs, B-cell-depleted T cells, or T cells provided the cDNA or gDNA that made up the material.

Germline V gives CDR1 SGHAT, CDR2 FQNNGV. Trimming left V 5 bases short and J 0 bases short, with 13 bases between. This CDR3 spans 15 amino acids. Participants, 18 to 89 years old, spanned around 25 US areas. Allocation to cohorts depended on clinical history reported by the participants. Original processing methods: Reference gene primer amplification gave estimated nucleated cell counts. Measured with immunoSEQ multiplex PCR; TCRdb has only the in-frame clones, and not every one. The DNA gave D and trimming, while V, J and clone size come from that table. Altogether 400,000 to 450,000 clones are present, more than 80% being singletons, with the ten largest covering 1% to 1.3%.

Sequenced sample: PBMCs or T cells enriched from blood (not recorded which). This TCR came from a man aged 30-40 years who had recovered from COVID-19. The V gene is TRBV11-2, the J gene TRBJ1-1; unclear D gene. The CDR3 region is CASSRRGGVNTEAFF. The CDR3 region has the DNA TGTGCCAGCAGCCGAAGAGGTGGTGTGAACACTGAAGCTTTCTTT.